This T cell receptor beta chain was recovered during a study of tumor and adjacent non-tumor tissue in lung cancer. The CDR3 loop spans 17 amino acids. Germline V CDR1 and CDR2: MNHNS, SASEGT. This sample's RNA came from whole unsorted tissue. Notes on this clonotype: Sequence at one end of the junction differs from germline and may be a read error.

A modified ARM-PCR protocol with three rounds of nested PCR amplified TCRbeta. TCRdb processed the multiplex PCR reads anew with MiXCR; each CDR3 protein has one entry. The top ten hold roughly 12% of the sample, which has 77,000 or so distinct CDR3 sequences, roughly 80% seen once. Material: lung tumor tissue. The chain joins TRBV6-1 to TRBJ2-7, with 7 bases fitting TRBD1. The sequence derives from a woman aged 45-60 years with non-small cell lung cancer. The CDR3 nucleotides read TGTGCCAGCAGTGGGACCGAGACAGGGCTCTCGAACTACGAGCAATACTTC. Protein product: CASSGTETGLSNYEQYF.